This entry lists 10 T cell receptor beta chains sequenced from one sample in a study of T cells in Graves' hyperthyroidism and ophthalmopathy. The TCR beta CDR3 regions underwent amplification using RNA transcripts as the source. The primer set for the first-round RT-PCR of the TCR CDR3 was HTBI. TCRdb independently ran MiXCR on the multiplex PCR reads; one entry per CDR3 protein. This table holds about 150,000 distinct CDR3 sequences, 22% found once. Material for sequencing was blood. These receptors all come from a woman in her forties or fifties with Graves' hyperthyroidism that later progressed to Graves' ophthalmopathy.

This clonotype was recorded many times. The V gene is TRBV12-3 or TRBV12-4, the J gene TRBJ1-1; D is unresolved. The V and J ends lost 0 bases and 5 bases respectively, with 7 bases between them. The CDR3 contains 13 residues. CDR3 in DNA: TGTGCCAGCAGTTTAGCGCTAAGTACTGAAGCTTTCTTT. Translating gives CASSLALSTEAFF.

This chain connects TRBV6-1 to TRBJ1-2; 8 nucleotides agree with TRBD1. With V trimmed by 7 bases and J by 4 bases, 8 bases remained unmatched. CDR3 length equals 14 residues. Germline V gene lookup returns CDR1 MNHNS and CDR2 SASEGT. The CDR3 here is CASTVGQAAYGYTF. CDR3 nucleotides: TGTGCCAGCACCGTGGGACAGGCTGCCTATGGCTACACCTTC.

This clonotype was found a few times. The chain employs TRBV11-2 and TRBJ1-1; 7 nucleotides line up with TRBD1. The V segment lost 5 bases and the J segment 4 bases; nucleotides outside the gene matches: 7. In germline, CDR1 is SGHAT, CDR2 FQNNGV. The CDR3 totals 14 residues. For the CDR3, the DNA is TGTGCCAGCAGCACCCGACAGGGAGGCACTGAAGCTTTCTTT. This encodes CASSTRQGGTEAFF.

CDR3 residues: CASSSSSQETQYF. Here the CDR3 DNA reads TGTGCCAGCAGTTCCTCGTCCCAAGAGACCCAGTACTTC. The rearrangement links TRBV28 to TRBJ2-5; D gene uncertain. Trimming removed 4 bases from V and 1 base from J, with 7 bases in between. The CDR3 sequence is 13 residues long. Germline V gives CDR1 MDHEN, CDR2 SYDVKM.

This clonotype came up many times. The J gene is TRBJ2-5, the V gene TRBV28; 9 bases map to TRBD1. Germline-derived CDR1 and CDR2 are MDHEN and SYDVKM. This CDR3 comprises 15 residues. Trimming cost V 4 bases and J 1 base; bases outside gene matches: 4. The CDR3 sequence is CASSSSGQGQETQYF. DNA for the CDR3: TGTGCCAGCAGTTCCTCGGGACAGGGCCAAGAGACCCAGTACTTC. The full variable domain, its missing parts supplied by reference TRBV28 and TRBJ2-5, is DVKVTQSSRYLVKRTGEKVFLECVQDMDHENMFWYRQDPGLGLRLIYFSYDVKMKEKGDIPEGYSVSREKKERFSLILESASTNQTSMYLCASSSSGQGQETQYFGPGTRLLVL.

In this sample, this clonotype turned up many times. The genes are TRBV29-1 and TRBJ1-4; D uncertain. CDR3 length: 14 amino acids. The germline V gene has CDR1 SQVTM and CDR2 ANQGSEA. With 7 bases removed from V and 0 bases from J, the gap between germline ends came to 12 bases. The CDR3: CSASPGTTNEKLFF. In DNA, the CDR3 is TGCAGCGCTTCCCCAGGAACAACTAATGAAAAACTGTTTTTT.

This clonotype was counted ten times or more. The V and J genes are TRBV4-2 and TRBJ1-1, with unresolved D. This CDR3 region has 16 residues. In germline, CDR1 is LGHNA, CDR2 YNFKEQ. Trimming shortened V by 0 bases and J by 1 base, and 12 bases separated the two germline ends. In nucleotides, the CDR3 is TGTGCCAGCAGCCAAGATCAATGGTCCCAGAACACTGAAGCTTTCTTT. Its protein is CASSQDQWSQNTEAFF.

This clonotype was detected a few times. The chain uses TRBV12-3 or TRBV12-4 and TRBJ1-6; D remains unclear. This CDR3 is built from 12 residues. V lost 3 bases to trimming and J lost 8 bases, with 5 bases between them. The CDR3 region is CASSLSYSPLHF. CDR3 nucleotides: TGTGCCAGCAGTTTGTCCTATTCACCCCTCCACTTT.

CDR3 in DNA: TGTGCCAGCAGCTCCCTAAGGACAGGGGAGGAAAAACTGTTTTTT. It is translated as CASSSLRTGEEKLFF. The J gene is TRBJ1-4, the V gene TRBV7-9; 9 bases are shared with TRBD1. CDR3 size: 15 residues. The V segment lost 4 bases and the J segment 8 bases; nucleotides outside the gene matches: 8. CDR1 is SEHNR, CDR2 FQNEAQ, per germline (reference sequence).

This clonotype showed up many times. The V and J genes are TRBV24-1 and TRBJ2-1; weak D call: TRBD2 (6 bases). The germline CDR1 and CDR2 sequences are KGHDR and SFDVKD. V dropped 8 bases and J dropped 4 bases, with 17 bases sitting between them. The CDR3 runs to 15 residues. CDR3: CATTPGDLRYNEQFF. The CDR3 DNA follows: TGTGCCACCACCCCGGGGGATCTTCGATACAATGAGCAGTTCTTC.